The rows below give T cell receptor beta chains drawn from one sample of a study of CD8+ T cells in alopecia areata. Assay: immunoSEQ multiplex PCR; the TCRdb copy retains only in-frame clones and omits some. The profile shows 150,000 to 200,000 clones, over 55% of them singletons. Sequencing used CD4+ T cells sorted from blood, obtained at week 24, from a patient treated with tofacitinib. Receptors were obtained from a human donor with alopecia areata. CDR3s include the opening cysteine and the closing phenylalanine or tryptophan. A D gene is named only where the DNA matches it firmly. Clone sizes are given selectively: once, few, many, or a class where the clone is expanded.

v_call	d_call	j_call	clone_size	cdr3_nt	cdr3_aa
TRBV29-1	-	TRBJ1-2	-	TGCAGCGTTGCTGGGGTCTATGGCTACACCTTC	CSVAGVYGYTF
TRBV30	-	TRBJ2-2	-	TGTGCCTGGACTCCCGCTAACACCGGGGAGCTGTTTTTT	CAWTPANTGELFF
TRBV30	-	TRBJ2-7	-	TGTGCCTGGACCGTTTCCGGATCACGTCTTGGGGAGCAGTACTTC	CAWTVSGSRLGEQYF
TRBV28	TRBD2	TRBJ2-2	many	TGTGCCAGCAGTTTACTAGCGGGGGGCACCGGGGAGCTGTTTTTT	CASSLLAGGTGELFF
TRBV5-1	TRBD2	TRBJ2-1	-	TGCGCCAGCAGCCTACAGCGGGGGCCATACAATGAGCAGTTCTTC	CASSLQRGPYNEQFF
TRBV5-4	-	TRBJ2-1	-	TGTGCCAGCAGCTTGGGTAGCTCTTCCTACAATGAGCAGTTCTTC	CASSLGSSSYNEQFF
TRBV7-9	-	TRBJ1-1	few	TGTGCCAGCAGCTTAAAACCGGACACTGAAGCTTTCTTT	CASSLKPDTEAFF
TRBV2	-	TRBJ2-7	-	TGTGCCAGCGAGAGGGGGGGACACGAGCAGTACTTC	CASERGGHEQYF
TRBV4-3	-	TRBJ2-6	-	TGCGCCAGCAGCCAAGGGGTTTTAGGGGGGGCCTCTGGGGCCAACGTCCTGACTTTC	CASSQGVLGGASGANVLTF
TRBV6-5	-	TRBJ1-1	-	TGTGCCAGCAGTTACTCGATAATGGCTGAAGCTTTCTTT	CASSYSIMAEAFF
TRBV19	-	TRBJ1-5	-	TGTGCCAGTCATAAACAGGGAAGCAATCAGCCCCAGCATTTT	CASHKQGSNQPQHF
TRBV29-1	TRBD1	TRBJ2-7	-	TGCAGCGTTCAAACGGGGACAGGGCAGGGGGAGCAGTACTTC	CSVQTGTGQGEQYF
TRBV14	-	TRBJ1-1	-	TGTGCCAGCAGCCAATTCCCGAGGACTGAAGCTTTCTTT	CASSQFPRTEAFF
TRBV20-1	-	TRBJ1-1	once	TGCCGTATCCGTGAAGCTTTCTTT	CRIREAFF
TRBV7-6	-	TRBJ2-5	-	TGTGCCAGCAGCTTAGCGGAGATGCAAGAGACCCAGTACTTC	CASSLAEMQETQYF
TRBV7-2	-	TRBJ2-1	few	TGTGCCAGCAGCCACCCTATGAATGAGCAGTTCTTC	CASSHPMNEQFF
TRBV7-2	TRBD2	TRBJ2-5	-	TGTGCCAGCAGCTTACTAGCGGGGGGGCGAGAGACCCAGTACTTC	CASSLLAGGRETQYF
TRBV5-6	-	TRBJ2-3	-	TGTGCCAGCAGCTGGAGGGTAGTCGGGGATACGCAGTATTTT	CASSWRVVGDTQYF
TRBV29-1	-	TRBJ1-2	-	TGCAGCGGGCTGAGGGGCGTCTATGGCTACACCTTC	CSGLRGVYGYTF
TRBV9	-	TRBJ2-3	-	TGTGCCAGCAGCGTTATGGGGACAGATACGCAGTATTTT	CASSVMGTDTQYF
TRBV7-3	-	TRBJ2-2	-	TGTGCCAGCAGCTTAAACAGGGGAGGGCTGTTTTTT	CASSLNRGGLFF
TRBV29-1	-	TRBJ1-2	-	TGCAGCGTTGAGGGGGGAGCCCACTATGGCTACACCTTC	CSVEGGAHYGYTF
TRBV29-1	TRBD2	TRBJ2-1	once	TGCAGCGTTCGGACTAGCAGGTACAATGAGCAGTTCTTC	CSVRTSRYNEQFF
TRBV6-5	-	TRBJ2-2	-	TGTGCCAGCAGGGTGATGAGTTACACCGGGGAGCTGTTTTTT	CASRVMSYTGELFF
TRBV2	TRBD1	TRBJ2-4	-	TGTGCCAGCAGTGAAGGGACAGGAAGGTACATTCAGTACTTC	CASSEGTGRYIQYF
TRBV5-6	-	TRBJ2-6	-	TGTGCCAGCAGCTTGAAACAGGGACCTGGGGCCAACGTCCTGACTTTC	CASSLKQGPGANVLTF
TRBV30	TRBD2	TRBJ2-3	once	TGTGCGACCACTAGCGGGGGGGCAGATACGCAGTATTTT	CATTSGGADTQYF
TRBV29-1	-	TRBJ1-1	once	TGCAGCGTTGCGTTAAGACAGCAGAACACTGAAGCTTTCTTT	CSVALRQQNTEAFF
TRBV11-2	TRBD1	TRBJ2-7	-	TGTGCCAGCAGCTTAGTAGGGACAGGGGAACCCTACGAGCAGTACTTC	CASSLVGTGEPYEQYF
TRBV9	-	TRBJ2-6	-	TGTGCCAGCAGCGTAGAGGACTCTGGGGCCAACGTCCTGACTTTC	CASSVEDSGANVLTF
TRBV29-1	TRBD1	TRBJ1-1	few	TGCAGCGTAAGGACAGGGGCAACTGAAGCTTTCTTT	CSVRTGATEAFF
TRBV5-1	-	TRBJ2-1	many	TGCGCCAGCAGCCTACGGAAGAGGGATGAGCAGTTCTTC	CASSLRKRDEQFF
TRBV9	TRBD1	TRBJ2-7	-	TGTGCCAGCAGCGTAGATGGGACAGGCTTCGCCCTCGACTACGAGCAGTACTTC	CASSVDGTGFALDYEQYF
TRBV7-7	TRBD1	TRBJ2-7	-	TGTGCCAGCAGCTTAGGACAGGGGGCCCACGAGCAGTACTTC	CASSLGQGAHEQYF
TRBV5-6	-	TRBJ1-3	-	TGTGCCAGCAGCTTGCCGACAGCAACTATCTCTGGAAACACCATATATTTT	CASSLPTATISGNTIYF
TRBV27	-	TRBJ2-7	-	TGTGCCAGCAGTTTGTCGTCGGGCAGGGCCGACGAGCAGTACTTC	CASSLSSGRADEQYF
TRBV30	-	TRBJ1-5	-	TGTGCCTGGAGTGCCGGGCCGATTGGGGGGGGCAATCAGCCCCAGCATTTT	CAWSAGPIGGGNQPQHF
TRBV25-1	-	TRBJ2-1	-	TGTGCCAGCAGAAACTACAATGAGCAGTTCTTC	CASRNYNEQFF
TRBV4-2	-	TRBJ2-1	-	TGTGCCAGCAGCCAAGATCCCTTATACAATGAGCAGTTCTTC	CASSQDPLYNEQFF
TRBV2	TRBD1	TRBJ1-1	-	TGTGCCAGCAAGGGACAGAGGATTATGAACACTGAAGCTTTCTTT	CASKGQRIMNTEAFF
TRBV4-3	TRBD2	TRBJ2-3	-	TGCGCCAGCAGCCAAGAGGGTCCGGGACTAGCGGGGCGCACAGATACGCAGTATTTT	CASSQEGPGLAGRTDTQYF
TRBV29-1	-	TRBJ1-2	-	TGCAGCGTTGGCGACAGGCGGATTCAGCGCTATGGCTACACCTTC	CSVGDRRIQRYGYTF
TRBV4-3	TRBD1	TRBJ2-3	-	TGCGCCAGCAGCCAAGAAGGACAGGGCAACACAGATACGCAGTATTTT	CASSQEGQGNTDTQYF
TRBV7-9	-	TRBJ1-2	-	TGTGCCAGCAGCCCCCGGGCGGGGCTTTATGGCTACACCTTC	CASSPRAGLYGYTF
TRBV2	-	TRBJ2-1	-	TGTGCCAGCAGTGAAGAAGGAGATGAGCAGTTCTTC	CASSEEGDEQFF
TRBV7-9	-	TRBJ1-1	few	TGTGCCAGCAGCTTGTCCGGACAGATGAACACTGAAGCTTTCTTT	CASSLSGQMNTEAFF